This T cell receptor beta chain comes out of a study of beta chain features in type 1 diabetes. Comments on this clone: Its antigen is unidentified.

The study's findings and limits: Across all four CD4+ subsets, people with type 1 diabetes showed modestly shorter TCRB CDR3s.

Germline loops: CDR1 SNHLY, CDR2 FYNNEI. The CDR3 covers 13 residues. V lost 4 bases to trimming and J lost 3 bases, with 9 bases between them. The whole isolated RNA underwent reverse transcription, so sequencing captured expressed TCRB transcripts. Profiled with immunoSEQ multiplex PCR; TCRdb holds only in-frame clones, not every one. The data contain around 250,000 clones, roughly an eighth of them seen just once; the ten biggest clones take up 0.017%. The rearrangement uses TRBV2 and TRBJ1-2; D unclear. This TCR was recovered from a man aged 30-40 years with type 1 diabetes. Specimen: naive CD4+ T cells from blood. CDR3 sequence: CASSARTDYGYTF. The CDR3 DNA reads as TGTGCCAGCAGTGCTCGAACGGACTATGGCTACACCTTC.